This entry describes one T cell receptor beta chain. These data belong to a study of blood T cell repertoires in COVID-19. Method: immunoSEQ multiplex PCR; TCRdb's copy keeps in-frame clones and lacks some. There are a few hundred thousand clones in the sample; approximately 86% occur only once, and approximately 1.6% lies in the top ten. The CDR3 extends over 15 amino acids. From germline, CDR1 is MNHEY and CDR2 SVGAGI. Trimming cost V 7 bases and J 1 base; bases outside gene matches: 7. Each participant's cohort was designated according to participant-reported clinical history. Sequencing used PBMCs or T cells enriched from blood (not recorded which). This clonotype was sampled from a woman in her forties or fifties who had recovered from COVID-19. The chain combines TRBV6-5 with TRBJ1-5; TRBD1 matches at 7 bases. DNA of the CDR3: TGTGCCAGCACCCGACAGGGTAGAAGCAATCAGCCCCAGCATTTT. This codes for CASTRQGRSNQPQHF.